A single count supports the clone carrying this TCR beta chain. Its matching antigen is unknown. The TCR beta libraries were generated through quantitative 5'-RACE incorporating molecular barcodes. Each CDR3 protein gets one entry after TCRdb re-called the 5' RACE reads with MiXCR. The table shows a few hundred thousand distinct CDR3 sequences, with roughly 17% occurring only once. This specimen belongs to a study of CD8 T cells in ankylosing spondylitis. Study outcomes and limitations: Ankylosing spondylitis blood appeared to be characterized by a TCR beta motif of 7 to 9 highly homologous variants.

Losses at the gene ends were 8 bases for V and 3 bases for J; bases not matched to a gene: 7. CDR3 size: 15 residues. Germline CDR1 MNHNS, CDR2 SASEGT. This TCR derives from a male donor with ankylosing spondylitis. This chain connects TRBV6-1 to TRBJ1-5; 10 positions match TRBD1. Sample: blood, either unsorted or a sorted T cell fraction (not recorded which). In nucleotides, the CDR3 is TGTGCCAGCTATGGGGACAGGGGCTACAATCAGCCCCAGCATTTT. It specifies CASYGDRGYNQPQHF.